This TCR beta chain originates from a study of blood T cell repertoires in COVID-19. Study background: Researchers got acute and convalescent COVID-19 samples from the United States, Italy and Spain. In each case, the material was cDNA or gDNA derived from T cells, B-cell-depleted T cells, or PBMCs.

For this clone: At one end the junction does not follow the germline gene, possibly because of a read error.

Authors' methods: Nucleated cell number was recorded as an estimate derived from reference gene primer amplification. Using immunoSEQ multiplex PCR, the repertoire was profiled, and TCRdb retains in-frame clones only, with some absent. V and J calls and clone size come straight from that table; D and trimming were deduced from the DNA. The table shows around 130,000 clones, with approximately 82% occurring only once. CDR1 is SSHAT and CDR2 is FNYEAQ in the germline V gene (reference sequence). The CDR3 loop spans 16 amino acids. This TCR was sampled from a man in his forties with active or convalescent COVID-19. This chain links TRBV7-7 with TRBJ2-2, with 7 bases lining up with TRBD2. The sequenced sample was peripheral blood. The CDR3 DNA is TGTGCTAGCAGCCCCTCCGGGGGGTTGAGCACCGGGGAGCTGTTTTTT. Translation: CASSPSGGLSTGELFF. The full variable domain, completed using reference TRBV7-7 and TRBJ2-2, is GAGVSQSPRYKVTKRGQDVTLRCDPISSHATLYWYQQALGQGPEFLTYFNYEAQPDKSGLPSDRFSAERPEGSISTLTIQRTEQRDSAMYRCASSPSGGLSTGELFFGEGSRLTVL.